Listed below are T cell receptor beta chains from one sample, sequenced in a study of radiotherapy plus CTLA-4 blockade in lung cancer. Generated by immunoSEQ multiplex PCR, the TCRdb table keeps only in-frame clones and is missing some. This sample has tens of thousands of clones; around 69% occur once, and the top ten carry 11%. The input for sequencing was peripheral blood, taken from a patient treated with radiotherapy plus ipilimumab. The receptors here all came from a human donor with non-small cell lung cancer who had stable disease on radiotherapy plus ipilimumab. Each CDR3 is given with its conserved first and last residue. D genes are given only for firm matches. For some rows the clone size is stated as once, few or many, or as a class when expanded; others skip it.

CDR3: CASSQSGPADIQYF
DNA: TGCGCCAGCAGCCAATCAGGCCCTGCTGACATTCAGTACTTC
D: .
V: TRBV4-3
size: few
J: TRBJ2-4

CDR3: CASSPGGSYNEQFF
DNA: TGTGCCAGCAGTCCAGGGGGCTCCTACAATGAGCAGTTCTTC
D: TRBD1
V: TRBV28
size: .
J: TRBJ2-1

CDR3: CASSTGQGYTEAFF
DNA: TGTGCCAGCAGCACGGGACAGGGGTACACTGAAGCTTTCTTT
D: TRBD1
V: TRBV7-9
size: .
J: TRBJ1-1

CDR3: CAWSRAAKETKYF
DNA: TGTGCCTGGAGTCGGGCAGCAAAAGAGACCAAGTACTTC
D: .
V: TRBV30
size: .
J: TRBJ2-5

CDR3: CASSLGRQGDGYTF
DNA: TGCGCCAGCAGCTTGGGCCGGCAGGGTGATGGCTACACCTTC
D: .
V: TRBV5-1
size: .
J: TRBJ1-2

CDR3: CASSNTGELFF
DNA: TGTGCCAGCAGTAACACCGGGGAGCTGTTTTTT
D: .
V: TRBV2
size: .
J: TRBJ2-2

CDR3: CASSPDRVNEKLFF
DNA: TGTGCCAGCTCGCCGGACAGGGTCAATGAAAAACTGTTTTTT
D: TRBD1
V: TRBV18
size: .
J: TRBJ1-4

CDR3: CATHPGPAYEQYF
DNA: TGTGCCACCCACCCGGGCCCAGCCTACGAGCAGTACTTC
D: .
V: TRBV6-6
size: .
J: TRBJ2-7

CDR3: CASTPGDIIYQPQHF
DNA: TGTGCCAGCACCCCCGGGGACATAATCTATCAGCCCCAGCATTTT
D: .
V: TRBV6-4
size: .
J: TRBJ1-5

CDR3: CASSQDSKRGPLNTEAFF
DNA: TGTGCCAGCAGCCAAGATTCCAAACGGGGGCCCTTGAACACTGAAGCTTTCTTT
D: .
V: TRBV14
size: .
J: TRBJ1-1

CDR3: CASSQDLAGPEAFF
DNA: TGCGCCAGCAGCCAAGATCTTGCAGGCCCTGAAGCTTTCTTT
D: .
V: TRBV4-1
size: .
J: TRBJ1-1

CDR3: CASSQEGAAKGGANVLTF
DNA: TGCGCCAGCAGCCAAGAGGGTGCTGCTAAGGGTGGGGCCAACGTCCTGACTTTC
D: .
V: TRBV4-1
size: .
J: TRBJ2-6

CDR3: CASSSGLQETQYF
DNA: TGTGCCAGCAGTTCGGGACTCCAAGAGACCCAGTACTTC
D: .
V: TRBV5-4
size: few
J: TRBJ2-5

CDR3: CASSYLQGDTEAFF
DNA: TGTGCCAGCAGTTACCTACAGGGGGACACTGAAGCTTTCTTT
D: TRBD1
V: TRBV6-5
size: .
J: TRBJ1-1

CDR3: CASRSTGSYGYTF
DNA: TGTGCCAGCAGATCCACAGGAAGCTATGGCTACACCTTC
D: .
V: TRBV28
size: .
J: TRBJ1-2

CDR3: CAIREGATNEKLFF
DNA: TGTGCCATCAGGGAAGGGGCAACTAATGAAAAACTGTTTTTT
D: .
V: TRBV10-3
size: .
J: TRBJ1-4

CDR3: CASSESGQSSPTF
DNA: TGCGCCAGCAGTGAGTCGGGACAGTCGTCTCCCACCTTC
D: TRBD1
V: TRBV10-2
size: few
J: TRBJ1-2

CDR3: CASSVRDGNQPQHF
DNA: TGTGCCAGCAGTGTCAGGGATGGCAATCAGCCCCAGCATTTT
D: .
V: TRBV2
size: .
J: TRBJ1-5

CDR3: CASRFGTAVYEQYF
DNA: TGTGCCAGCAGATTCGGGACTGCGGTCTACGAGCAGTACTTC
D: .
V: TRBV5-6
size: .
J: TRBJ2-7

CDR3: CASQQAYSTDTQYF
DNA: TGTGCCAGTCAACAAGCCTATAGCACAGATACGCAGTATTTT
D: .
V: TRBV19
size: .
J: TRBJ2-3

CDR3: CASSPRTHHSGYTF
DNA: TGTGCCAGCTCACCAAGGACACACCACTCAGGCTACACCTTC
D: .
V: TRBV18
size: .
J: TRBJ1-2

CDR3: CASSYEAGGGYEQYF
DNA: TGTGCCAGCAGTTATGAGGCTGGGGGGGGTTACGAGCAGTACTTC
D: TRBD2
V: TRBV6-8
size: .
J: TRBJ2-7

CDR3: CASSALSQQRGNTIYF
DNA: TGTGCCAGCAGTGCATTGAGCCAGCAGCGGGGAAACACCATATATTTT
D: .
V: TRBV2
size: .
J: TRBJ1-3

CDR3: CAWSERGWNGYTF
DNA: TGTGCCTGGAGTGAGCGGGGGTGGAATGGCTACACCTTC
D: .
V: TRBV30
size: .
J: TRBJ1-2

CDR3: CASSFARGEAFF
DNA: TGTGCCAGCAGTTTCGCAAGGGGTGAAGCTTTCTTT
D: .
V: TRBV6-6
size: .
J: TRBJ1-1

CDR3: CASSWGQGDLGYTF
DNA: TGTGCCAGCAGCTGGGGACAGGGTGATCTGGGCTACACCTTC
D: TRBD1
V: TRBV5-4
size: .
J: TRBJ1-2

CDR3: CASSNRGGFTDTQYF
DNA: TGTGCCAGCAGCAACCGGGGGGGCTTCACAGATACGCAGTATTTT
D: TRBD2
V: TRBV11-2
size: .
J: TRBJ2-3

CDR3: CASSEASEFGYTF
DNA: TGTGCCAGCAGTGAAGCGTCGGAGTTCGGCTACACCTTC
D: .
V: TRBV2
size: .
J: TRBJ1-2

CDR3: CASSLGSTTNEKLFF
DNA: TGTGCCAGCAGTCTGGGATCTACAACTAATGAAAAACTGTTTTTT
D: .
V: TRBV6-6
size: .
J: TRBJ1-4

CDR3: CASSLGGDNQPQHF
DNA: TGTGCCAGCAGCTTGGGGGGGGATAATCAGCCCCAGCATTTT
D: .
V: TRBV5-4
size: .
J: TRBJ1-5